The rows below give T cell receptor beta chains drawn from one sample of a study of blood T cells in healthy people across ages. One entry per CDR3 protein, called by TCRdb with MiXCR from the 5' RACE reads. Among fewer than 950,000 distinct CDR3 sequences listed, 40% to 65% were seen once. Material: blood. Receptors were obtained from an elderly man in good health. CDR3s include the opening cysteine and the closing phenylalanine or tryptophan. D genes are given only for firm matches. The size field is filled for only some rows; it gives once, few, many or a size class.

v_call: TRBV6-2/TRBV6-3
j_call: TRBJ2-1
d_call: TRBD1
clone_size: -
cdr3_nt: TGTGCCAGCAGGGGGACAGGCTACAATGAGCAGTTCTTC
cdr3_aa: CASRGTGYNEQFF

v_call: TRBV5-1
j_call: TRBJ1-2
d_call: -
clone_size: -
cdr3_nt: TGCGCCAGCAGCTTGGTGGCCACTTCTAACTATGGCTACACCTTC
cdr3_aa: CASSLVATSNYGYTF

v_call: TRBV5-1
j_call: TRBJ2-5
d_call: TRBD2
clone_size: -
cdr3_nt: TGCGCCAGCAGCTTGGTCGAAATAGCGGGAGGACAAGAGACCCAGTACTTC
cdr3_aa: CASSLVEIAGGQETQYF

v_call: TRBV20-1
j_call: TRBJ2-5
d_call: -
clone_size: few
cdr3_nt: TGCAGTGGACCGGGACCTCAAGAGACCCAGTACTTC
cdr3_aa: CSGPGPQETQYF

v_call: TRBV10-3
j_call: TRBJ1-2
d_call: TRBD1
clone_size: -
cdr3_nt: TGTGCCACGAGAACTTCACAGGGGGAGGGCTACACCTTC
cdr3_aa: CATRTSQGEGYTF

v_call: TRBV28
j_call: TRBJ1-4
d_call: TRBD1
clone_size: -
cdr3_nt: TGTGCCAGCAGCCCCGGGGACAGATTGAATGAAAAACTGTTTTTT
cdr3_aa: CASSPGDRLNEKLFF

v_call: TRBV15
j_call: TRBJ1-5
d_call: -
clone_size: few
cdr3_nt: TGTGCCACCAGCAGAGAGGCAGGGAATCAGCCCCAGCATTTT
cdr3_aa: CATSREAGNQPQHF

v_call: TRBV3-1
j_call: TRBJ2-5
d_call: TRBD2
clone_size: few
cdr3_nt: TGTGCCAGCAGCCATGTAGCGGGAGTGTCAGAGACCCAGTACTTC
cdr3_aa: CASSHVAGVSETQYF

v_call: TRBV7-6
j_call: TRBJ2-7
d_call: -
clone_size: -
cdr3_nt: TGTGCCAGCAGCTTAGACCCGGCGGGTCGCTCCTACGAGCAGTACTTC
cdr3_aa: CASSLDPAGRSYEQYF

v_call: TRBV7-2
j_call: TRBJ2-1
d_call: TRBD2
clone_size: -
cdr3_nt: TGTGCCAGCAGCTTCACCGGGACTAGCGGGAGGGCCGGGTTCCAGTTCTTC
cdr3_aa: CASSFTGTSGRAGFQFF

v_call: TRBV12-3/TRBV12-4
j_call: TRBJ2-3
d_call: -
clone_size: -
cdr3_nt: TGTGCCAGCAGCAGTTCCAGCGCAGATACGCAGTATTTT
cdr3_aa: CASSSSSADTQYF

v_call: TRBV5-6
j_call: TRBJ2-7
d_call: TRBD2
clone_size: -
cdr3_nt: TGTGTCAGCAGCTTGAGGACTAGCGGGAGCTACGAGCAGTACTTC
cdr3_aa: CVSSLRTSGSYEQYF

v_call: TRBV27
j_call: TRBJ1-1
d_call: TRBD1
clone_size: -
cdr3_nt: TGTGCCAGCAGTTTGTCGGACAGGGTGCTGAACACTGAAGCTTTCTTT
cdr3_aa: CASSLSDRVLNTEAFF

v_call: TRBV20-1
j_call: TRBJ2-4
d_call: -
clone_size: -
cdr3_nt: TGCAGTGCTAGAGTCGGGGTTGCGGCCAAAAACATTCAGTACTTC
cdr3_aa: CSARVGVAAKNIQYF

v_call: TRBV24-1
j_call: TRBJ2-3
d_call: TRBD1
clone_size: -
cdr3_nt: TGTGCCACCAGCGGGACAGGGTCGAGATACGCGTATTTT
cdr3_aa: CATSGTGSRYAYF

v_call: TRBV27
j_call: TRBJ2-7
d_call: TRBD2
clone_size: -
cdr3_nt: TGTGCCAGCAGTTTTATAGCGGGGGAGCCCTACGAGCAGTACTTC
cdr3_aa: CASSFIAGEPYEQYF

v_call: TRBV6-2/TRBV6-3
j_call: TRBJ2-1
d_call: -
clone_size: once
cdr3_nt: TGTGCCAGCAAGGACAGCTCCTACAATGAGCAGTTCTTC
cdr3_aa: CASKDSSYNEQFF

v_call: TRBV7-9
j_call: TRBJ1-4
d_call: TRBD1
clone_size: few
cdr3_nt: TGTGCCAGCAGCTTAGGGGGACAGAGTAATGAAAAACTGTTTTTT
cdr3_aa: CASSLGGQSNEKLFF